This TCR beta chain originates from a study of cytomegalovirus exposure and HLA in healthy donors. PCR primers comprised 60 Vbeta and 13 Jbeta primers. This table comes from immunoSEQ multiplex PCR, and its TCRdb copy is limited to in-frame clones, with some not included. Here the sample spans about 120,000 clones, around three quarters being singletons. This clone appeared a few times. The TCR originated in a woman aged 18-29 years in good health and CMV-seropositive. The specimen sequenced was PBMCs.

The CDR3 sequence is CASSWGGGETQYF. The CDR3 DNA reads as TGTGCCAGCAGCTGGGGAGGGGGTGAGACCCAGTACTTC. The chain employs TRBV5-4 and TRBJ2-5; perhaps TRBD2 as D (7 bases). Per germline, CDR1 SGHNT and CDR2 YYREEE (reference sequence). The V and J ends lost 3 bases and 5 bases respectively, with 11 bases between them. The CDR3 extends over 13 amino acids.